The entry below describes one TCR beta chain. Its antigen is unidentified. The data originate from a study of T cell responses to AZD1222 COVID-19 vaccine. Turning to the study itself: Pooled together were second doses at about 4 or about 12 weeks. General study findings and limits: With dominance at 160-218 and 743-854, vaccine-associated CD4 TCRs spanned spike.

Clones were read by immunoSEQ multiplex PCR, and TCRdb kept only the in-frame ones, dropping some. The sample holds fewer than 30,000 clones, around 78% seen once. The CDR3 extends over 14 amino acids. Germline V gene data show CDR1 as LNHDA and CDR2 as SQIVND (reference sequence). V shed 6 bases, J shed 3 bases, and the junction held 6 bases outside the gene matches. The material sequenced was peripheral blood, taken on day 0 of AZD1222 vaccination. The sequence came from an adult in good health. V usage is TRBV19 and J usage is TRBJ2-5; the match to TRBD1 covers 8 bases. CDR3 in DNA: TGTGCCAGTAGCACCAAACAGGGGGAAGAGACCCAGTACTTC. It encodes CASSTKQGEETQYF.